These T cell receptor beta chains were read from a single sample in a study of T cell clusters in autoimmune cytopenias. TCRdb derives one entry per CDR3 protein from the multiplex PCR reads, leaving out DNA. The listing records thousands of distinct CDR3 sequences. Material for sequencing was peripheral blood. The source of these receptors is a human donor with an autoimmune cytopenia or autoimmune hepatitis (not recorded which). The CDR3 runs from the conserved cysteine through the conserved F or W. Size is stated for part of the rows, as once, few or many counts, or as a class when the clone is expanded.

size: -
V: TRBV4-3
J: TRBJ1-6
CDR3: CASSPRGYSPPLHF

size: -
V: TRBV5-1
J: TRBJ1-1
CDR3: CASREGQNPEAFF

size: medium-sized
V: TRBV6-2/TRBV6-3
J: TRBJ2-1
CDR3: CASSYSGLAGGRSYNEQFF

size: medium-sized
V: TRBV19
J: TRBJ1-3
CDR3: CASSGQGWRNTIYF

size: medium-sized
V: TRBV12-3/TRBV12-4
J: TRBJ2-5
CDR3: CASSRGENQETQYF

size: -
V: TRBV6-5
J: TRBJ2-3
CDR3: CASSFPTTSGGAFTDTQYF

size: -
V: TRBV6-5
J: TRBJ2-2
CDR3: CASNPPGLANTGELFF

size: medium-sized
V: TRBV5-1
J: TRBJ2-7
CDR3: CASSLEPGGSFYEQYF

size: medium-sized
V: TRBV19
J: TRBJ2-5
CDR3: CASSGTGVVETQYF

size: medium-sized
V: TRBV6-5
J: TRBJ2-1
CDR3: CASSEALSVTYNEQFF

size: medium-sized
V: TRBV6-2/TRBV6-3
J: TRBJ2-1
CDR3: CASSPGQGLNEQFF